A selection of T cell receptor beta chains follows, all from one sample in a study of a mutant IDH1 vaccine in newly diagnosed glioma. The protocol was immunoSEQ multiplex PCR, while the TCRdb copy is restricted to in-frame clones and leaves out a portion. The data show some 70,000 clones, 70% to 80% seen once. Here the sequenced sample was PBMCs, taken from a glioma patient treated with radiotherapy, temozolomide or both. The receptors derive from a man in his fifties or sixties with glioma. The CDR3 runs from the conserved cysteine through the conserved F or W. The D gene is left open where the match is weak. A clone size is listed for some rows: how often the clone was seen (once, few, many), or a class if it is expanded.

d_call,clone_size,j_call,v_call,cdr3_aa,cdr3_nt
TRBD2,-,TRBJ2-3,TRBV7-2,CASSDGLAGVPLRPDTQYF,TGTGCCAGCAGCGATGGACTAGCGGGGGTCCCATTACGTCCAGATACGCAGTATTTT
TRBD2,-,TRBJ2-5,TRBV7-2,CASSWGGALRETQYF,TGTGCCAGCAGCTGGGGGGGAGCCCTGCGGGAGACCCAGTACTTC
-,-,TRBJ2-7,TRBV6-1,CASSEVPVSSYEQYF,TGTGCCAGCAGTGAAGTCCCAGTGAGCTCCTACGAGCAGTACTTC
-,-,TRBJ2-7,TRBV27,CASRVITGLKQYF,TGTGCCAGCCGGGTGATAACAGGGTTGAAGCAGTACTTC
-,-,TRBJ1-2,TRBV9,CASSVSSMQDIGYTF,TGTGCCAGCAGCGTAAGTAGTATGCAGGATATCGGCTACACCTTC
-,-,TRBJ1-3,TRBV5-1,CASSIEADGNTIYF,TGCGCCAGCAGCATCGAAGCCGATGGAAACACCATATATTTT
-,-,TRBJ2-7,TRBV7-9,CASSFGVYEQYF,TGTGCCAGCAGCTTTGGGGTTTATGAGCAGTACTTC
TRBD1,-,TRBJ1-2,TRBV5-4,CASSPLGQGGYGYTF,TGTGCCAGCAGCCCCCTTGGACAGGGAGGCTATGGCTACACCTTC
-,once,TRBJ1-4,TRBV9,CASSVNPGWNEKLFF,TGTGCCAGCAGCGTAAATCCAGGATGGAATGAAAAACTGTTTTTT
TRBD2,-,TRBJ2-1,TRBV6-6,CASSLTSRVNNEQFF,TGTGCCAGCAGTTTGACTAGCAGAGTAAACAATGAGCAGTTCTTC
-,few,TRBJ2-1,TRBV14,CASSQDKHGSSYNEQFF,TGTGCCAGCAGCCAAGATAAGCACGGCAGCTCCTACAATGAGCAGTTCTTC
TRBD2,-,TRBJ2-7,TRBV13,CASSAAGGALGQYF,TGTGCCAGCAGCGCCGCGGGGGGGGCCCTCGGGCAGTACTTC
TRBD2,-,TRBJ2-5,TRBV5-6,CASSYPGRGETQYF,TGTGCCAGCAGCTACCCTGGGAGGGGAGAGACCCAGTACTTC
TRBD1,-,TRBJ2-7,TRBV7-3,CASSFGTGDEQYF,TGTGCCAGCAGCTTCGGGACAGGGGACGAGCAGTACTTC
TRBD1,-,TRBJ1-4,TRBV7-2,CASSLGTGAGEKLFF,TGTGCCAGCAGCTTAGGGACAGGGGCTGGTGAAAAACTGTTTTTT
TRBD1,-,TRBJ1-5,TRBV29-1,CSVLRQGETSNQPQHF,TGCAGCGTTCTACGACAGGGGGAGACCAGCAATCAGCCCCAGCATTTT
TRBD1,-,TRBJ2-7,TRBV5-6,CASSPGQGTFSYEQYF,TGTGCCAGCAGCCCGGGACAGGGGACTTTCTCCTACGAGCAGTACTTC
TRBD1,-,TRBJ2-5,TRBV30,CAWGTGGAKTQYF,TGTGCCTGGGGGACAGGGGGCGCGAAGACCCAGTACTTC
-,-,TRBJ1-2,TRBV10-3,CAISESDSYGYTF,TGTGCCATCAGTGAGTCGGACAGCTATGGCTACACCTTC
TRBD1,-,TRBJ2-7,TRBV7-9,CASSGTGVPTEQYF,TGTGCCAGCAGCGGGACAGGAGTCCCTACGGAGCAGTACTTC
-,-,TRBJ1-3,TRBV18,CASSPPGGVGSGNTIYF,TGTGCCAGCTCACCACCCGGCGGGGTCGGCTCTGGAAACACCATATATTTT
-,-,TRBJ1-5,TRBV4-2,CASSQDPPGQLNQPQHF,TGTGCCAGCAGCCAAGACCCGCCCGGACAGCTTAATCAGCCCCAGCATTTT
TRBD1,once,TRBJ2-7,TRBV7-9,CASSIGTGGDEQYF,TGTGCCAGCAGCATCGGGACAGGGGGCGACGAGCAGTACTTC
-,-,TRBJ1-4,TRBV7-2,CASSSSALPLNEKLFF,TGTGCCAGCAGCTCATCGGCCCTACCTTTAAATGAAAAACTGTTTTTT
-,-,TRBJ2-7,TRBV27,CASSYEQGYEQYF,TGTGCCAGCAGTTATGAACAGGGCTACGAGCAGTACTTC
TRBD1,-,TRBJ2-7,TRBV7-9,CASSHLTGYEQYF,TGTGCCAGCAGCCACCTGACAGGGTACGAGCAGTACTTC
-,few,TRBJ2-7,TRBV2,CASEKDVGVYEQYF,TGTGCCAGCGAAAAGGACGTTGGAGTCTACGAGCAGTACTTC
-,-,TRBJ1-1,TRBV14,CASSQFPNTEAFF,TGTGCCAGCAGCCAGTTTCCCAACACTGAAGCTTTCTTT
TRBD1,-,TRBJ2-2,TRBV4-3,CASSQVGQGPGELFF,TGCGCCAGCAGCCAAGTTGGACAGGGGCCCGGGGAGCTGTTTTTT
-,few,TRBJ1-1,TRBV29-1,CSVEGRLNTEAFF,TGCAGCGTTGAAGGCCGACTGAACACTGAAGCTTTCTTT
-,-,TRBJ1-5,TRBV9,CASSVGGSNQPQHF,TGTGCCAGCAGCGTAGGGGGTAGCAATCAGCCCCAGCATTTT
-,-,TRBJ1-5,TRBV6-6,CASSYEGQNNQPQHF,TGTGCCAGCAGTTACGAAGGACAGAACAATCAGCCCCAGCATTTT
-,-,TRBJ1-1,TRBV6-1,CASSVVQGLAAFF,TGTGCCAGCAGTGTCGTACAGGGTCTGGCAGCTTTCTTT
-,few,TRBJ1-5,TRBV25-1,CASTETVKGNQPQHF,TGTGCCAGCACCGAGACAGTTAAGGGCAATCAGCCCCAGCATTTT
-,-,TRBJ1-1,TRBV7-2,CASSLNLDSTEAFF,TGTGCCAGCAGCTTAAATTTGGACAGCACTGAAGCTTTCTTT
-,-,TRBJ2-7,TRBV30,CAWGTQAYEQYF,TGTGCCTGGGGGACCCAAGCCTACGAGCAGTACTTC
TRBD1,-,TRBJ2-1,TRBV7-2,CASSLAQGQGFNEQFF,TGTGCCAGCAGCTTAGCGCAGGGACAGGGTTTTAATGAGCAGTTCTTC
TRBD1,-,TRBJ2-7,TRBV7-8,CASSFSLGTGYPYEQYF,TGTGCCAGCAGTTTCAGCCTAGGGACAGGGTACCCCTACGAGCAGTACTTC
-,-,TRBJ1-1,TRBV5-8,CASSPPMQETEAFF,TGTGCCAGCAGCCCCCCCATGCAGGAGACTGAAGCTTTCTTT
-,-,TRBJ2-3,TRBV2,CASSEALLGDTQYF,TGTGCCAGCAGTGAAGCGCTTCTGGGGGATACGCAGTATTTT
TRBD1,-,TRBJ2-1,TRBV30,CAWSAGTGLFNEQFF,TGTGCCTGGAGTGCCGGGACAGGTCTATTCAATGAGCAGTTCTTC
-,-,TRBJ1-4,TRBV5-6,CASSSYTTGNEKLFF,TGTGCCAGCAGCAGCTATACCACCGGGAATGAAAAACTGTTTTTT
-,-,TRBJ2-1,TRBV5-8,CASSRNRGLGNNEQFF,TGTGCCAGCAGCCGCAACAGGGGACTCGGAAACAATGAGCAGTTCTTC
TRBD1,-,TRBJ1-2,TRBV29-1,CSVDQRTGVNYGYTF,TGCAGCGTTGATCAGCGGACAGGTGTGAACTATGGCTACACCTTC
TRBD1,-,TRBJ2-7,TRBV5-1,CASSWGTGGSYEQYF,TGCGCCAGCAGTTGGGGGACAGGGGGATCCTACGAGCAGTACTTC
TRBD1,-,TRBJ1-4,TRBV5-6,CASSRTGINEKLFF,TGTGCCAGCAGTCGGACAGGGATAAATGAAAAACTGTTTTTT
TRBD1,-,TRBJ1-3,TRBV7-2,CASSVGQGQNTIYF,TGTGCCAGCAGCGTGGGACAGGGCCAGAACACCATATATTTT
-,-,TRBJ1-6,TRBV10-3,CAISDSGGDGSPLHF,TGTGCCATCAGTGACTCGGGAGGGGACGGTTCACCCCTCCACTTT
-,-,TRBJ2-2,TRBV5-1,CASSPTVNTGELFF,TGCGCCAGCTCTCCGACAGTTAACACCGGGGAGCTGTTTTTT
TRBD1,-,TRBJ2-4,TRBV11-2,CASSVFVAGTENIQYF,TGTGCCAGCAGCGTCTTCGTGGCCGGGACAGAAAACATTCAGTACTTC
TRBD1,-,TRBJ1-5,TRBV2,CASSRMTGGPEPQHF,TGTGCCAGCAGCCGGATGACAGGGGGACCGGAGCCCCAGCATTTT
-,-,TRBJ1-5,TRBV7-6,CASSSGTGNQPQHF,TGTGCCAGCAGCTCCGGGACGGGCAATCAGCCCCAGCATTTT
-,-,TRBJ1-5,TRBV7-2,CASSPDPVQPQHF,TGTGCCAGCAGCCCGGACCCGGTTCAGCCCCAGCATTTT
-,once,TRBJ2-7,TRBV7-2,CASQGVYEQYF,TGTGCCAGCCAGGGAGTCTACGAGCAGTACTTC
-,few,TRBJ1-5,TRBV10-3,CAISSVGNQPQHF,TGTGCCATCAGTTCCGTGGGCAATCAGCCCCAGCATTTT
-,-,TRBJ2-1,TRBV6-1,CASRGGNEQFF,TGTGCCAGCCGGGGAGGTAATGAGCAGTTCTTC
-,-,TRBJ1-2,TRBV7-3,CASSLTPGSSNYGYTF,TGTGCCAGCAGCTTAACCCCAGGATCTTCTAACTATGGCTACACCTTC
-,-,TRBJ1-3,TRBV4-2,CASTQGNTIYF,TGTGCCAGCACCCAGGGAAACACCATATATTTT
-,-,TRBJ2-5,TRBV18,CASSPQTFQETQYF,TGTGCCAGCTCACCGCAAACGTTCCAAGAGACCCAGTACTTC
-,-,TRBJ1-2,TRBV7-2,CASSLDPRGYTF,TGTGCCAGCAGCTTAGACCCGAGGGGCTACACCTTC